Listed below are T cell receptor beta chains from one sample, sequenced in a study of low-dose radiotherapy and immunotherapy resistance in tumors. TCRdb ran MiXCR on the reads and lists one entry per CDR3 protein. Found here are 85,000 to 95,000 distinct CDR3 sequences, under 10% of them singletons; the top ten hold around 0.96%. Sequenced here: PBMCs, sampled before treatment. The source of these receptors is a male donor with prostate cancer. CDR3s include the opening cysteine and the closing phenylalanine or tryptophan. Each record gives: J gene, V gene, clone size, D gene, CDR3 DNA, CDR3 protein. D genes are given only for firm matches. The size field is filled for only some rows; it gives once, few, many or a size class.

TRBJ2-3 TRBV3-1 many TRBD2 TGTGCCAGCAGCCAAATAGCGGGAGGAGGAGATACGCAGTATTTT CASSQIAGGGDTQYF
TRBJ1-1 TRBV3-1 many - TGTGCCAGCAGCTCCCTCGGGGACACTGAAGCTTTCTTT CASSSLGDTEAFF
TRBJ2-2 TRBV11-1 many TRBD2 TGTGCCAGCAGCTTAGCAAAGCGGGAGGGCCGCGGCACCGGGGAGCTGTTTTTT CASSLAKREGRGTGELFF
TRBJ2-1 TRBV5-5 many - TGTGCCAGCAGCTTGGCCTCTAGTTTCGGCTCCTACAATGAGCAGTTCTTC CASSLASSFGSYNEQFF
TRBJ1-4 TRBV6-1 many TRBD1 TGTGCCAGCAGTGAAGCGTTGAGACAGGGGATGGAAAAACTGTTTTTT CASSEALRQGMEKLFF
TRBJ2-1 TRBV5-3 once - TGTGCCAGCAGCTCCCTGGGGATGCCTTCGAATGAGCAGTTCTTC CASSSLGMPSNEQFF
TRBJ2-2 TRBV4-3 many TRBD1 TGCGCCAGCAGCCAAGATTTAGTCAAGGGGGCTACCGGGGAGCTGTTTTTT CASSQDLVKGATGELFF
TRBJ2-5 TRBV5-4 many TRBD2 TGTGCCAGCAGCCCGGGACTAGCGGGAGCAGTCGAAGAGACCCAGTACTTC CASSPGLAGAVEETQYF
TRBJ1-2 TRBV4-2 few TRBD1 TGTGCCAGCAGCCAAAGGGGGGACAGGGGCGACTATGGCTACACCTTC CASSQRGDRGDYGYTF
TRBJ2-7 TRBV28 many - TGTGCCAGCAGTTTGGGCGGCTGGGACGAGCAGTACTTC CASSLGGWDEQYF
TRBJ1-1 TRBV7-9 many - TGTGCCAGCAGCAAAGGGGGACACGTGAACACTGAAGCTTTCTTT CASSKGGHVNTEAFF
TRBJ2-7 TRBV7-9 few - TGTGCCAGCAGCTTAGGAGGGGACGCGATCGAGCAGTACTTC CASSLGGDAIEQYF
TRBJ1-2 TRBV18 many - TGTGCCAGCTCACCGATTACAGGCTCTGGGGGCTACACCTTC CASSPITGSGGYTF
TRBJ2-7 TRBV28 many - TGTGCCAGCAAGAGACACTACTACGAGCAGTACTTC CASKRHYYEQYF
TRBJ2-3 TRBV28 many TRBD2 TGTGCCAGCAGCCAACGGGCGGGAGGGCCCAGAGATACGCAGTATTTT CASSQRAGGPRDTQYF
TRBJ2-7 TRBV15 many - TGTGCCACCAGCAGAGGGTGGGGCACCTCACACGAGCAGTACTTC CATSRGWGTSHEQYF
TRBJ1-5 TRBV2 many - TGTGCCAGCAGTGCCGATCTGGGAAGCAATCAGCCCCAGCATTTT CASSADLGSNQPQHF
TRBJ2-3 TRBV6-2/TRBV6-3 many TRBD2 TGTGCCAGCAGTGTCAAACTAGCGGGAGGTGGAGATACGCAGTATTTT CASSVKLAGGGDTQYF
TRBJ2-1 TRBV4-3 few TRBD2 TGCGCCAGCAGCCAAGATGCGACTAGCGGATCGAGGAACCCCTACAATGAGCAGTTCTTC CASSQDATSGSRNPYNEQFF
TRBJ2-6 TRBV19 many - TGTGCCAGTAGTATAGAAATTGGCCGGGGGGCCGGGGCCAACGTCCTGACTTTC CASSIEIGRGAGANVLTF
TRBJ2-3 TRBV9 many TRBD2 TGTGCCAGCAGCGCCGGGGGGTATAGCACAGATACGCAGTATTTT CASSAGGYSTDTQYF
TRBJ2-7 TRBV2 many - TGTGCCAGCAGTGATGTGCTCTGGGAGCAGTACTTC CASSDVLWEQYF
TRBJ2-3 TRBV2 many TRBD2 TGTGCCAGCAGTGTCGGCGGGAGGCCCGCCGCAGATACGCAGTATTTT CASSVGGRPAADTQYF
TRBJ2-2 TRBV6-5 many TRBD1 TGTGCCGTCCGGTGGGGGACAGTGGAATCGAACACCGGGGAGCTGTTTTTT CAVRWGTVESNTGELFF
TRBJ1-2 TRBV5-5 many - TGTGCCAGCAGCTCGGCCAGTACGATTGGCTACACCTTC CASSSASTIGYTF
TRBJ1-1 TRBV29-1 many TRBD1 TGCAGCGACCTACAGGGGAGCACTGAAGCTTTCTTT CSDLQGSTEAFF
TRBJ2-2 TRBV27 many - TGTGCCAGCAGTTCCCGGAGAGCGAACACCGGGGAGCTGTTTTTT CASSSRRANTGELFF
TRBJ2-3 TRBV12-5 few - TGTGCTAGTGGCCCGGGACGTTCATCCACAGATACGCAGTATTTT CASGPGRSSTDTQYF
TRBJ2-1 TRBV2 - - TGTGCCAGCAGTTCTCCCCTATACAATGAGCAGTTCTTC CASSSPLYNEQFF
TRBJ2-1 TRBV6-2/TRBV6-3 many TRBD1 TGTGCCAGCAGTACAGACAGGGGTGGCGAGCAGTTCTTC CASSTDRGGEQFF
TRBJ2-6 TRBV2 many - TGTGCCAGCAGTGGGTCCGACAGGCAGAGTTCTGGGGCCAACGTCCTGACTTTC CASSGSDRQSSGANVLTF